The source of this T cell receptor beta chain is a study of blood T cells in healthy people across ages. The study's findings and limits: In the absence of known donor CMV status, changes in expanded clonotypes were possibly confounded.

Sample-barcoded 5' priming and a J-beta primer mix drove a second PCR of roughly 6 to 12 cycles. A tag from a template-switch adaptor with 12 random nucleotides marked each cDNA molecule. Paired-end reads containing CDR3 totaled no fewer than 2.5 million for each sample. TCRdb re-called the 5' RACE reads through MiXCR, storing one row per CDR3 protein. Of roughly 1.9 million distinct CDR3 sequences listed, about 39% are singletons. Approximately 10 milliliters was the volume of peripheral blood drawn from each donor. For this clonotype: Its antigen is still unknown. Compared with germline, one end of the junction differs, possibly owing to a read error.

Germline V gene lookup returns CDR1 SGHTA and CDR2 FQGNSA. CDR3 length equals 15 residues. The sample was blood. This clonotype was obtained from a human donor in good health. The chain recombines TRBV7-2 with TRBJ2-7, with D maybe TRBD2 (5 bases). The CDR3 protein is CASSLADGISYEQYF. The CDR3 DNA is TGTGCCAGCAGCCTAGCAGACGGGATTTCCTACGAGCAGTACTTC. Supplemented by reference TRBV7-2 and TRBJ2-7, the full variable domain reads GAGVSQSPSNKVTEKGKDVELRCDPISGHTALYWYRQSLGQGLEFLIYFQGNSAPDKSGLPSDRFSAERTGGSVSTLTIQRTQQEDSAVYLCASSLADGISYEQYFGPGTRLTVT.